Listed below are T cell receptor beta chains from one sample, sequenced in a study of blood T cells in healthy people across ages. Each CDR3 protein gets one entry after TCRdb re-called the 5' RACE reads with MiXCR. The sample lists more than 650,000 distinct CDR3 sequences, over 20% occurring once. The material sequenced was blood. These receptors were collected from a man between 65 and 85 years old in good health. Each CDR3 is given with its conserved first and last residue. Each record gives: D gene, clone size, V gene, J gene, CDR3 protein, CDR3 DNA. D genes are given only for firm matches. Only some rows state a clone size, as once, few, many or a class for expanded clones.

>NA|NA|TRBV7-9|TRBJ1-4
CASSLLATSNEKLFF
TGTGCCAGCAGCTTATTAGCCACCTCTAATGAAAAACTGTTTTTT
>TRBD1|once|TRBV20-1|TRBJ2-5
CSASGQGLKTQYF
TGCAGTGCTAGCGGACAGGGATTAAAGACCCAGTACTTC
>NA|NA|TRBV9|TRBJ2-7
CASSPRADEQYF
TGTGCCAGCAGCCCCCGAGCGGACGAGCAGTACTTC
>NA|NA|TRBV30|TRBJ2-1
CAWKGNSYNEQFF
TGTGCCTGGAAGGGAAACTCCTACAATGAGCAGTTCTTC
>NA|few|TRBV13|TRBJ2-2
CTSSLVDTGELFF
TGTACCAGCAGCTTAGTGGATACCGGGGAGCTGTTTTTT
>NA|few|TRBV10-3|TRBJ2-5
CAISDSGYKETQYF
TGTGCCATCAGTGATTCAGGGTACAAAGAGACCCAGTACTTC
>TRBD2|few|TRBV20-1|TRBJ2-1
CSASWGGRTYNEQFF
TGCAGTGCTAGTTGGGGCGGGAGGACCTACAATGAGCAGTTCTTC
>TRBD1|few|TRBV5-5|TRBJ2-3
CASTYPGQGKDTQYF
TGTGCCAGCACCTACCCGGGACAGGGGAAAGATACGCAGTATTTT
>NA|NA|TRBV6-6|TRBJ2-3
CASSSPSSTDTQCF
TGTGCCAGCAGTTCTCCCAGCAGCACAGATACGCAGTGTTTT
>NA|few|TRBV19|TRBJ2-2
CASRRVLNTGELFF
TGTGCCAGTAGGAGAGTTCTGAACACCGGGGAGCTGTTTTTT
>TRBD2|NA|TRBV3-1|TRBJ2-2
CASSRGGISTGELFF
TGTGCCAGCAGCCGCGGGGGGATTAGCACCGGGGAGCTGTTTTTT
>NA|NA|TRBV24-1|TRBJ2-7
CATSEGSPSYEQYF
TGTGCCACCAGTGAGGGATCGCCTTCCTACGAGCAGTACTTC
>TRBD1|NA|TRBV6-5|TRBJ1-2
CASTGQGLEGYTF
TGTGCCAGCACGGGACAGGGATTAGAAGGCTACACCTTC
>NA|NA|TRBV12-3/TRBV12-4|TRBJ1-1
CASSLILGDVSTEAFF
TGTGCCAGCAGTTTGATTCTAGGGGACGTAAGCACTGAAGCTTTCTTT
>NA|once|TRBV12-3/TRBV12-4|TRBJ2-5
CANSSRSGLNAETQYF
TGTGCCAACAGCTCAAGGTCTGGGCTCAATGCCGAGACCCAGTACTTC
>TRBD1|NA|TRBV29-1|TRBJ2-3
CSVGGTGADTQYF
TGCAGCGTTGGTGGGACAGGGGCAGATACGCAGTATTTT
>TRBD1|NA|TRBV12-3/TRBV12-4|TRBJ2-7
CASSRTGYGQYF
TGTGCCAGCAGTCGGACAGGCTACGGGCAGTACTTC
>NA|once|TRBV12-3/TRBV12-4|TRBJ2-5
CASTKLWTEGETQYF
TGTGCCAGCACCAAACTCTGGACCGAAGGGGAGACCCAGTACTTC
>TRBD1|few|TRBV12-3/TRBV12-4|TRBJ1-6
CASSDDRGVDNSPLHF
TGTGCCAGCAGCGACGACAGGGGGGTGGATAATTCACCCCTCCACTTT
>NA|few|TRBV18|TRBJ2-7
CASSPVNSYEQYF
TGTGCCAGCTCACCAGTCAACTCCTACGAGCAGTACTTC
>NA|few|TRBV19|TRBJ2-7
CASSIDASYEQYF
TGTGCCAGTAGTATCGACGCCTCCTACGAGCAGTACTTC
>TRBD1|few|TRBV12-3/TRBV12-4|TRBJ1-1
CASSSPTGASEAFF
TGTGCCAGCAGTTCACCGACAGGGGCGAGTGAAGCTTTCTTT
>NA|many|TRBV20-1|TRBJ2-7
CSASIPTGFSYEQYF
TGCAGTGCTAGTATTCCCACAGGGTTCTCCTACGAGCAGTACTTC
>TRBD1|NA|TRBV20-1|TRBJ1-5
CSAHGQAVGPQHF
TGCAGTGCTCACGGACAGGCGGTAGGGCCCCAGCATTTT
>NA|few|TRBV20-1|TRBJ2-7
CSASGTGYYEQYF
TGCAGTGCTAGTGGAACAGGATACTACGAGCAGTACTTC
>NA|many|TRBV5-1|TRBJ2-3
CASSLYGVSTDTQYF
TGCGCCAGCAGCTTATACGGAGTTAGCACAGATACGCAGTATTTT
>TRBD2|few|TRBV12-3/TRBV12-4|TRBJ2-3
CASGTSSADTQYF
TGTGCCAGCGGGACTAGCTCGGCAGATACGCAGTATTTT
>NA|many|TRBV12-3/TRBV12-4|TRBJ2-5
CASSPGVPRETQYF
TGTGCCAGCAGCCCAGGAGTCCCTAGGGAGACCCAGTACTTC
>NA|few|TRBV5-4|TRBJ1-1
CASSSRMGGMNTEAFF
TGTGCCAGCAGCTCCCGGATGGGAGGAATGAACACTGAAGCTTTCTTT